This T cell receptor (beta chain) was identified in a study of shared clonotypes between healthy human individuals. As defined, naive CD8 cells were CD45RO-negative and positively selected for CCR7, with terminally differentiated effector memory CD45RA+ cells excluded. The study's findings and limits: Naive subsets generally had larger estimated richness than memory subsets.

CDR3 length: 15 residues. CDR1 is SEHNR and CDR2 is FQNEAQ in the germline V gene (reference sequence). The germline V and J ends were trimmed by 3 bases and 2 bases, with 10 bases remaining between them. Remarks on this clone: Its target is not known.

TCRdb's table, derived via immunoSEQ multiplex PCR, lists solely in-frame clones and lacks some. The table lists about 2.1 million clones, about 92% of them singletons. This rearrangement joins TRBV7-9 to TRBJ2-2; D is perhaps TRBD2 (6 bases). The receptor comes from a man aged 18 to 29 in good health. Some clones in this sample may be carry-over from other donors' samples. The material sequenced was naive CD8+ T cells from PBMCs. The CDR3 loop reads CASSFPSANTGELFF. The CDR3 region has the DNA TGTGCCAGCAGCTTCCCTAGCGCCAACACCGGGGAGCTGTTTTTT.